A single sample is the source of the 20 T cell receptor beta chains below, sequenced in a study of beta chain features in type 1 diabetes. Expressed TCRB transcripts were sequenced because the isolated RNA had all been reverse transcribed beforehand. Measured with immunoSEQ multiplex PCR; TCRdb has only the in-frame clones, and not every one. The sample gives under 550,000 clones, 9.5% to 12% of which show up once; 0.046% is in the top ten. The sequenced material came from naive CD4+ T cells from blood. The origin of the receptors is a woman in her late teens or twenties in good health.

This clone was seen only a few times. The chain links TRBV19 to TRBJ2-3; D gene ambiguous. This CDR3 has 11 amino acids. Germline CDR1 and CDR2: LNHDA and SQIVND (reference sequence). Deletions cut 5 bases from V and 9 bases from J, with 9 bases between. Written as DNA, the CDR3 is TGTGCCAGTAGTCGTACTTCGACGCAGTATTTT. Translated: CASSRTSTQYF.

This clone turned up a few times. The CDR3 here is CASSLSLAGFTDTQYF. The CDR3 region has the DNA TGTGCCAGCAGTTTATCGCTAGCGGGGTTCACAGATACGCAGTATTTT. The chain joins TRBV27 to TRBJ2-3; 9 bases map to TRBD2. CDR1 and CDR2 (germline): MNHEY, SMNVEV (reference sequence). With 0 bases clipped from V and 2 bases from J, the junction kept 3 bases outside the gene matches. This CDR3 is 16 amino acids long.

The chain uses TRBV14 and TRBJ1-1; no clear D. The germline V gene has CDR1 SGHDN and CDR2 FVKESK. The CDR3 is 15 residues long. V was shortened by 1 base and J by 4 bases, with 13 bases between the two germline ends. CDR3 nucleotides: TGTGCCAGCAGCCAAGGCCCGAGAACGACCACTGAAGCTTTCTTT. Amino acid sequence: CASSQGPRTTTEAFF.

There are a few counts of this clone. V and J are TRBV27 and TRBJ1-5, with D unclear. Trimming removed 5 bases at V and 10 bases at J, with 12 bases between. CDR3 length equals 12 residues. Germline V gene data show CDR1 as MNHEY and CDR2 as SMNVEV (reference sequence). The DNA for the CDR3 is TGTGCCAGCAGTCCACCCCGAGGTCCCCAGCATTTT. Translated: CASSPPRGPQHF.

This clone was detected only a few times. The chain is built from TRBV11-3 and TRBJ2-3, with TRBD2 identical over 7 bases. Germline CDR1 SGHNT, CDR2 YENEEA. The CDR3 length is 16 residues. The junction had 14 bases not matched to a gene; V was cut back by 5 bases and J by 6 bases. CDR3: CASSLGTTPDRDTQYF. The DNA for the CDR3 is TGTGCCAGCAGCCTCGGGACTACTCCAGATCGGGATACGCAGTATTTT.

The CDR3 nucleotides read TGTGCCAGCAGTCGAAAACAACAGGGGGCGTACGGCTATGAGCAGTTCTTC. It is translated as CASSRKQQGAYGYEQFF. This chain links TRBV7-2 with TRBJ2-1; 9 bases match TRBD1. CDR1 SGHTA and CDR2 FQGNSA come from the germline V gene. The length of the CDR3 is 17 residues. Unmatched junction bases numbered 17, after V lost 6 bases and J lost 8 bases.

This clone was seen a handful of times. The V gene is TRBV7-8, the J gene TRBJ2-7; weak D call: TRBD1 (6 bases). Between the trimmed V and J ends, which lost 5 bases and 3 bases, there was a span of 11 bases. The CDR3 runs to 13 residues. The germline V gene has CDR1 SGHVS and CDR2 FQNEAQ. The CDR3 protein is CASSMDSYYEQYV. Written as DNA, the CDR3 is TGTGCCAGCAGCATGGACAGTTACTACGAGCAGTACGTC.

This clone was counted a few times. This chain uses TRBV7-9 with TRBJ2-3, with 9 bases lining up with TRBD1. J gave up 2 bases and V 5 bases, and 8 bases lay outside the gene matches. Germline V gene sequence: CDR1 SEHNR, CDR2 FQNEAQ (reference sequence). This CDR3 comprises 16 residues. This chain's CDR3 is CASSPGGTGSTDTQYF. The DNA of the CDR3 is TGTGCCAGCAGCCCTGGAGGGACAGGGTCCACAGATACGCAGTATTTT.

This chain joins TRBV7-2 and TRBJ2-3, with 8 bases identical to TRBD1. With V trimmed by 3 bases and J by 2 bases, 4 bases remained unmatched. The CDR3 totals 15 residues. CDR1 and CDR2 from the germline V gene are SGHTA and FQGNSA. The CDR3 nucleotides are TGTGCCAGCAGCTTTCTCAGGGGGCTCACAGATACGCAGTATTTT. Its protein product is CASSFLRGLTDTQYF.

This clone has a handful of counts. V usage is TRBV7-9 and J usage is TRBJ1-2; no clear D gene. Trimming left V 0 bases short and J 5 bases short, with 13 bases between. The CDR3 runs to 15 residues. CDR1 SEHNR and CDR2 FQNEAQ come from the germline V gene (reference sequence). The DNA of the CDR3 is TGTGCCAGCAGCTTAGCGCAAGGAGGACCGTATGGCTACACCTTC. It codes for CASSLAQGGPYGYTF. Variable domain in full (rest from reference TRBV7-9 and TRBJ1-2): DTGVSQNPRHKITKRGQNVTFRCDPISEHNRLYWYRQTLGQGPEFLTYFQNEAQLEKSRLLSDRFSAERPKGSFSTLEIQRTEQGDSAMYLCASSLAQGGPYGYTFGSGTRLTVV.

This sequence joins TRBV7-9 and TRBJ2-2; D gene ambiguous. Trimming cost V 2 bases and J 0 bases, with 10 bases left between them. The CDR3 is 16 amino acids. Germline CDR1 is SEHNR and CDR2 is FQNEAQ (reference sequence). CDR3 DNA: TGTGCCAGCAGCTTAATCCGTGCCGCGAACACCGGGGAGCTGTTTTTT. Its protein is CASSLIRAANTGELFF.

This rearrangement joins TRBV7-9 to TRBJ1-2; D is possibly TRBD1 (6 bases). Germline lookup yields CDR1 SEHNR and CDR2 FQNEAQ (reference sequence). Trimming stripped 5 bases from V and 7 bases from J, with 23 bases between. This CDR3 spans 16 amino acids. The CDR3 spells CASSPLRAGDQGGYTF. For the CDR3, the DNA is TGTGCCAGCAGCCCCCTTCGGGCAGGGGACCAGGGTGGCTACACCTTC.

In this sample, this clone turned up a few times. The rearrangement joins TRBV25-1 to TRBJ2-5; tentative D call: TRBD2 (7 bases). From germline, CDR1 is MGHDK and CDR2 SYGVNS. CDR3 size: 13 residues. Deletions cut 7 bases from V and 1 base from J, with 10 bases between. The CDR3 region is CASTAGAQETQYF. CDR3 sequence (DNA): TGTGCCAGCACGGCGGGGGCCCAAGAGACCCAGTACTTC.

V usage is TRBV19 and J usage is TRBJ2-1; D call uncertain. The germline V and J ends were trimmed by 2 bases and 7 bases, with 15 bases remaining between them. The germline gives CDR1 LNHDA, CDR2 SQIVND (reference sequence). This CDR3 comprises 15 residues. CDR3 amino acids: CASSISGAAMNEQFF. The DNA of the CDR3 is TGTGCCAGTAGTATATCGGGCGCGGCCATGAATGAGCAGTTCTTC.

The chain links TRBV15 to TRBJ2-7; D perhaps matches TRBD1 (5 bases). The CDR3 covers 14 residues. Per the germline V gene, CDR1 is LNHNV and CDR2 is YYDKDF (reference sequence). The V gene lost 1 base and the J gene lost 1 base, with 8 bases spanning the gap. The CDR3 DNA reads as TGTGCCACCAGCAGAGGCAGGGAATCCTACGAGCAGTACTTC. It specifies CATSRGRESYEQYF.

This chain joins TRBV7-6 and TRBJ2-2; TRBD1 matches 7 bases. The V segment lost 4 bases and the J segment 5 bases; nucleotides outside the gene matches: 1. The germline V gene has CDR1 SGHVS and CDR2 FNYEAQ. CDR3 length equals 13 residues. CDR3 DNA: TGTGCCAGCAGCTCACAGGGGACCGGGGAGCTGTTTTTT. This gives the protein CASSSQGTGELFF.

This clone was picked up a small number of times. V and J are TRBV15 and TRBJ2-1, with 10 bases identical to TRBD2. The CDR3 is 16 amino acids. Germline-derived CDR1 and CDR2 are LNHNV and YYDKDF (reference sequence). Trimming removed 1 base from V and 7 bases from J; junction bases left unmatched: 7. CDR3 sequence reads: CATSRGSGGKVNEQFF. Here the CDR3 DNA reads TGTGCCACCAGCAGAGGTAGCGGGGGGAAGGTGAATGAGCAGTTCTTC.

This clone was found a few times. This rearrangement joins TRBV5-1 to TRBJ2-2; weak D call: TRBD2 (6 bases). The CDR3 contains 14 residues. Germline V gene data show CDR1 as SGHRS and CDR2 as YFSETQ. V gave up 7 bases and J gave up 1 base, with 11 bases separating them. This chain's CDR3 is CASGGAGNTGELFF. For the CDR3, the DNA is TGCGCCAGCGGCGGAGCGGGGAACACCGGGGAGCTGTTTTTT.

This clone appeared a few times. The V call is TRBV4-2, the J call TRBJ2-1; D is ambiguous. Trimming left V 4 bases short and J 11 bases short, with 15 bases between. Germline CDR1 and CDR2: LGHNA and YNFKEQ. The CDR3 covers 13 residues. CDR3 nucleotides: TGTGCCAGCAGCCGAGGATGGGCGGACCAGCAGTTCTTC. Translated: CASSRGWADQQFF.

This chain joins TRBV5-4 and TRBJ2-5; D tentatively fits TRBD1 or TRBD2 (5 bases each). Germline V gene data show CDR1 as SGHNT and CDR2 as YYREEE (reference sequence). This CDR3 comprises 16 residues. V gave up 4 bases and J gave up 4 bases, with 20 bases separating them. The CDR3 region is CASSPKGRGGLETQYF. CDR3 DNA sequence: TGTGCCAGCAGCCCAAAAGGCCGGGGCGGCTTAGAGACCCAGTACTTC. Together with reference TRBV5-4 and TRBJ2-5, the CDR3 gives the full variable domain: ETGVTQSPTHLIKTRGQQVTLRCSSQSGHNTVSWYQQALGQGPQFIFQYYREEENGRGNFPPRFSGLQFPNYSSELNVNALELDDSALYLCASSPKGRGGLETQYFGPGTRLLVL.